This T cell receptor beta chain was observed in a study of identical twins (TCRdb year 2016). About the investigation overall: The study deep-sequenced TCR alpha and beta repertoires from monozygotic twins, unrelated adults of various ages and cord blood to test whether fetal clonotypes persist. Replicate twin experiments were performed at different times using different library preparation protocols to rule out contamination. The study at large found these results: Fewer insertions were carried by abundant cord blood beta clonotypes; a weaker similar trend was observed in young adult naive repertoires, while no such trend was observed in memory repertoires. In beta out-of-frame sequences, excess twin sharing was weaker, because having fewer shared sequences lowered the signal-to-noise ratio. Out-of-frame TCR alpha sequences shared between twins showed an excess of low generation-probability sequences compared with coincidental sharing between unrelated individuals. Because the same donors could not be followed over many years, the conclusions depended on cross-sectional statistical analysis. In monozygotic twins, recombination models systematically underestimated out-of-frame TCR alpha sharing, but the models matched the sharing seen between unrelated individuals. Invariant T cells such as MAIT and iNKT could partly confound zero-insertion analyses, although diverse VJ usage argued against such confounding for most clonotypes.

This clonotype was detected many times. This clone's antigen is unknown. Base qualities are not recorded, but no much larger clone differs from it by a single base. The junction shows trimming of 2 bases on V and 4 bases on J, plus 12 bases between the germline ends. Via the germline V gene, CDR1 is MDHEN and CDR2 SYDVKM. The CDR3 sequence holds 14 residues, the cysteine and phenylalanine included. The sequence is cut down to CDR3 DNA, 42 bases in frame from base 1. Preparation of the library involved 5' RACE. This sample was sequenced with an Illumina HiSeq 2000. Template switching introduced a universal primer binding site; the final cDNA contained a unique molecular identifier, enabling accurate counting of TCR cDNA molecules. Specific primers in the conserved constant-segment region were used to synthesize first-strand cDNA for TCR alpha and beta chains. To control for contamination, each cDNA library was double barcoded with a SMART-Mk sample barcode plus Illumina barcodes. TruSeq adapter sequences, together with Illumina sample barcodes, were added in two successive PCR steps. Sequencing of the TCR alpha and beta cDNA libraries was done on the Illumina HiSeq platform using custom primers. As for the original processing: MiGEC processed the raw reads to extract unique molecular identifiers, while MiXCR was used to determine the CDR3 positions. For each individual, recombination models were inferred using an EM algorithm with the repgenHMM and IGoR tools. The tcR package in R was used for shared clonotype analysis, with sharing normalized by the product of cloneset sizes. Out-of-frame nonproductive sequences were analyzed to study raw recombination free of thymic and clonal selection effects. TCRdb applied fastp at Q25 and MiXCR to the public reads, then kept only in-frame beta chains. CDR3 protein duplicates are merged, each entry listing the most common genes and DNA. The V and J calls and clone size come from TCRdb's table, not from the authors' own analysis. This sample has roughly 630,000 distinct CDR3 sequences in its table, and under 8.5% of those were observed once. Jointly, the top ten make up 1.6% of the sample.

All donors were healthy Caucasians. The twin cohort consisted of three pairs of female monozygotic twins, all aged 18 to 29 years. The RNA used for TCR libraries was isolated from peripheral blood mononuclear cells. This sample was also put to use in a study of yellow fever vaccine responses in identical twins. As that second paper reports: According to the authors, the vaccine-induced T cell response in identical twins seemed to be partly convergent and partly specific to each individual. Focusing on identical twins, the study followed the T cell clones that responded to the vaccine, and did so with precision.

The sample was PBMCs. The clonotype comes from a woman between 18 and 30 years old in good health. The chain is encoded by TRBV28 joined to TRBJ2-7; TRBD1 is a possible D gene, resting on 5 matching bases. The CDR3 reads as follows: CASSLVKGAYEQYF. The bases are TGTGCCAGCAGTTTAGTGAAAGGGGCTTACGAGCAGTACTTC.